One sample yielded the 29 T cell receptor beta chains listed below, sequenced in a study of blood T cell repertoires in COVID-19. Sequencing was performed with immunoSEQ multiplex PCR; in TCRdb, only in-frame clones are kept and a portion is missing. This table holds a few hundred thousand clones, around four fifths found once. The source material was peripheral blood. The origin of the receptors is a woman aged 50 to 60 with active or convalescent COVID-19.

This clone was found once. The chain recombines TRBV7-9 with TRBJ2-3; 8 bases match TRBD2. Germline CDR1 is SEHNR and CDR2 is FQNEAQ (reference sequence). This CDR3 is built from 18 residues. Trimming took 3 bases from V and 1 from J; bases not matched to a gene: 12. Here the CDR3 DNA reads TGTGCCAGCAGCTTTTCCCTGAGCGGGAGCGGGGGCACAGATACGCAGTATTTT. Its translation is CASSFSLSGSGGTDTQYF.

V usage is TRBV23-1 and J usage is TRBJ2-1; D possibly corresponds to TRBD2 (6 bases). TRBV23-1 is an open reading frame, and its role is uncertain. Trimming took 0 bases from V and 0 from J, leaving 9 bases between them. The CDR3 sequence is 16 residues long. The CDR3 DNA sequence: TGCGCCAGCAGTCAATCGGGGCGGGGCTCCTACAATGAGCAGTTCTTC. Translated: CASSQSGRGSYNEQFF.

This chain uses TRBV7-9 with TRBJ2-2, with 12 bases matching TRBD2. The germline V gene encodes CDR1 SEHNR and CDR2 FQNEAQ (reference sequence). Germline trimming cut 5 bases from V and 4 bases from J; bases unmatched to any gene: 5. This CDR3 has 16 amino acids. The CDR3 spells CASSRLAGVRTGELFF. CDR3 DNA: TGTGCCAGCAGCCGACTAGCGGGAGTTCGCACCGGGGAGCTGTTTTTT.

V and J are TRBV6-5 and TRBJ2-1; a weak D match, TRBD1 (6 bases). The length of the CDR3 is 14 residues. Germline CDR1 and CDR2: MNHEY and SVGAGI. V shed 6 bases and J shed 4 bases, with 13 bases lying between them. CDR3 residues: CASRLIQGYNEQFF. In DNA form, the CDR3 reads TGTGCCAGCAGACTAATACAGGGATACAATGAGCAGTTCTTC.

This clone appeared a single time. The rearrangement links TRBV10-3 to TRBJ2-4, with 14 bases lining up with TRBD2. Germline lookup yields CDR1 ENHRY and CDR2 SYGVKD. J gave up 2 bases and V 3 bases, and 12 bases lay outside the gene matches. CDR3 length: 20 residues. As DNA, the CDR3 is TGTGCCATCAGTGAAGAAATAGGGACTAGCGGGAGTTTAACCAAAAACATTCAGTACTTC. Its protein is CAISEEIGTSGSLTKNIQYF.

This chain joins TRBV18 and TRBJ1-1, with TRBD1 matching over 9 bases. There are 14 residues in the CDR3. Looked up from germline, CDR1 is KGHSH and CDR2 is LQKENI. Germline trimming cut 3 bases from V and 6 bases from J; bases unmatched to any gene: 5. CDR3 sequence (DNA): TGTGCCAGCTCACCCCCGACAGGGGGGCCTGAAGCTTTCTTT. It encodes CASSPPTGGPEAFF.

This clone was seen only once. The V gene is TRBV4-2, the J gene TRBJ1-2; possible D gene TRBD1, 6 bases. V gave up 0 bases and J gave up 3 bases, with 11 bases separating them. CDR1 is LGHNA, CDR2 YNFKEQ, per germline. This CDR3 contains 15 residues. The CDR3 spells CASSQDARGDYGYTF. For the CDR3, the DNA is TGTGCCAGCAGCCAAGATGCCAGGGGAGACTATGGCTACACCTTC.

This clone came up a few times. The V gene is TRBV15, the J gene TRBJ2-2; D is undetermined. The CDR3 has 14 residues. With 1 base removed from V and 2 bases from J, the gap between germline ends came to 5 bases. The germline gives CDR1 LNHNV, CDR2 YYDKDF (reference sequence). CDR3 DNA: TGTGCCACCAGCAGAGGACTCAACACCGGGGAGCTGTTTTTT. It codes for CATSRGLNTGELFF.

The chain uses TRBV5-1 and TRBJ2-3; the match to TRBD2 covers 15 bases. V lost 3 bases to trimming and J lost 5 bases; unmatched junction nucleotides: 10. CDR3 length: 18 amino acids. Per germline, CDR1 SGHRS and CDR2 YFSETQ. CDR3: CASSSGLAGGPGGDTQYF. The CDR3 bases are TGCGCCAGCAGCTCCGGACTAGCGGGAGGGCCGGGGGGAGATACGCAGTATTTT.

This chain uses TRBV2 with TRBJ1-4; D perhaps matches TRBD1 (5 bases). Germline V gene data show CDR1 as SNHLY and CDR2 as FYNNEI. Trimming stripped 3 bases from V and 10 bases from J, with 12 bases between. CDR3 length: 13 residues. The CDR3, as DNA: TGTGCCAGCAGTGAGCAGCAGGGCGGAAAACTGTTTTTT. It specifies CASSEQQGGKLFF.

The rearrangement joins TRBV28 to TRBJ2-3; unclear D gene. V was clipped by 3 bases and J by 4 bases, with 14 bases between them. CDR3 length equals 15 residues. CDR1 MDHEN and CDR2 SYDVKM come from the germline V gene. The DNA for the CDR3 is TGTGCCAGCAGTTTGGCGGAGCGCCCCCCAGATACGCAGTATTTT. Encoded protein: CASSLAERPPDTQYF.

The chain links TRBV10-3 to TRBJ2-4; 8 bases fit TRBD1. This CDR3 contains 14 residues. The V segment lost 4 bases and the J segment 5 bases; nucleotides outside the gene matches: 4. Germline V CDR1 and CDR2: ENHRY, SYGVKD. CDR3: CAISGQGAENIQYF. The DNA of the CDR3 is TGTGCCATCAGTGGCCAGGGGGCGGAAAACATTCAGTACTTC.

CDR3 in DNA: TGTGCCAGCACCATGCCCGGGACTAGGATATACAATGAGCAGTTCTTC. Translating gives CASTMPGTRIYNEQFF. This chain joins TRBV7-8 and TRBJ2-1, with 8 bases aligning to TRBD2. Per the germline V gene, CDR1 is SGHVS and CDR2 is FQNEAQ. The V and J ends lost 7 bases and 4 bases, in that order; junction bases with no gene match: 12. The CDR3 is 16 residues long.

This chain links TRBV18 with TRBJ1-5, with D perhaps TRBD1 (5 bases). The CDR3 consists of 13 residues. The germline CDR1 and CDR2 sequences are KGHSH and LQKENI. V lost 6 bases to trimming and J lost 4 bases, with 10 bases between them. The CDR3 here is CASSAGRNQPQHF. The CDR3 region has the DNA TGTGCCAGCTCGGCGGGACGGAATCAGCCCCAGCATTTT.

CDR3 sequence reads: CASSLGTSGNRADTQYF. The CDR3 DNA reads TGTGCCAGCAGCTTAGGGACTAGCGGGAATCGTGCGGATACGCAGTATTTT. The chain has TRBV7-9 and TRBJ2-3; 12 positions agree with TRBD2. CDR1 and CDR2 from the germline V gene are SEHNR and FQNEAQ (reference sequence). The CDR3 is 17 residues long. V trimming: 1 base; J trimming: 6 bases; junction bases outside the gene matches: 8.

The rearrangement uses TRBV2 and TRBJ2-7; TRBD2 matches 12 bases. CDR3 length: 16 residues. Germline CDR1 reads SNHLY; CDR2 reads FYNNEI. Germline trimming cut 6 bases from V and 4 bases from J; bases unmatched to any gene: 10. CDR3 protein: CASRATGTSGLYEQYF. The DNA of the CDR3 is TGTGCCAGCAGAGCGACCGGGACTAGCGGGTTATACGAGCAGTACTTC.

The chain links TRBV7-6 to TRBJ2-2, with TRBD2 matching over 8 bases. In germline, CDR1 is SGHVS, CDR2 FNYEAQ. V trimming: 1 base; J trimming: 4 bases; junction bases outside the gene matches: 8. The CDR3 is 17 residues long. CDR3 sequence reads: CASSLDLAGPGTGELFF. CDR3 in DNA: TGTGCCAGCAGCTTAGACCTAGCGGGCCCAGGCACCGGGGAGCTGTTTTTT.

The V call is TRBV7-9, the J call TRBJ2-7, with D possibly TRBD2 on 5 matching bases. Germline V gene data show CDR1 as SEHNR and CDR2 as FQNEAQ (reference sequence). The CDR3 contains 15 residues. With 2 bases removed from V and 4 bases from J, the gap between germline ends came to 15 bases. The CDR3 coding sequence is TGTGCCAGCAGCTTAACGGTGGGAGTACTGTACGAGCAGTACTTC. Translated: CASSLTVGVLYEQYF.

The chain recombines TRBV7-9 with TRBJ1-2; D is ambiguous. This CDR3 has 12 amino acids. V was shortened by 1 base and J by 6 bases, with 6 bases between the two germline ends. Germline CDR1 SEHNR, CDR2 FQNEAQ (reference sequence). CDR3: CASSLVADGYTF. The CDR3 nucleotides read TGTGCCAGCAGCTTAGTCGCGGATGGCTACACCTTC.

This chain links TRBV3-1 (or the pseudogene TRBV3-2) with TRBJ1-5; 12 bases align to TRBD1. This CDR3 contains 15 residues. The V gene end was trimmed by 3 bases and the J gene end by 6 bases; junction bases not matched to a gene: 3. Germline V gene data show CDR1 as LGHDT and CDR2 as YNNKEL (reference sequence). CDR3 residues: CASSHGTGGGQPQHF. As DNA, the CDR3 is TGTGCCAGCAGCCATGGGACAGGGGGCGGTCAGCCCCAGCATTTT.

The gene calls are TRBV28 and TRBJ2-1; maybe TRBD1 (9 bases). V was cut by 5 bases and J by 4 bases, with 42 bases left in between. Germline-derived CDR1 and CDR2 are MDHEN and SYDVKM. This CDR3 is 24 amino acids long. The CDR3, as DNA: TGTGCCAGCAGTCCATCAGAGCGGGACAGGGAGAAACCGGGAGCGGGAGTTGTATACAATGAGCAGTTCTTC. Residues: CASSPSERDREKPGAGVVYNEQFF.

The genes are TRBV30 and TRBJ1-1; D is possibly TRBD1 (5 bases). Germline CDR1 reads GTSNPN; CDR2 reads SVGIG (reference sequence). V was trimmed by 3 bases and J by 2 bases, leaving 10 bases between them. The CDR3 extends over 13 amino acids. This CDR3 is CAWRVRGNTEAFF. The CDR3, as DNA: TGTGCCTGGAGAGTAAGGGGAAACACTGAAGCTTTCTTT. The full variable domain, rest sourced from reference TRBV30 and TRBJ1-1, is SQTIHQWPATLVQPVGSPLSLECTVEGTSNPNLYWYRQAAGRGLQLLFYSVGIGQISSEVPQNLSASRPQDRQFILSSKKLLLSDSGFYLCAWRVRGNTEAFFGQGTRLTVV.

V gene TRBV7-6 combines with J gene TRBJ2-7, with 8 bases identical to TRBD1. Germline V gives CDR1 SGHVS, CDR2 FNYEAQ. V was clipped by 1 base and J by 0 bases; unmatched bases: 11. CDR3 size: 18 residues. CDR3 sequence: CASSLGQGTPIHSYEQYF. Here the CDR3 DNA reads TGTGCCAGCAGCTTAGGACAGGGGACCCCCATACACTCCTACGAGCAGTACTTC. Drawing the rest from reference TRBV7-6 and TRBJ2-7, the complete variable domain is GAGVSQSPRYKVTKRGQDVALRCDPISGHVSLYWYRQALGQGPEFLTYFNYEAQQDKSGLPNDRFSAERPEGSISTLTIQRTEQRDSAMYRCASSLGQGTPIHSYEQYFGPGTRLTVT.

This chain joins TRBV3-1 (or the pseudogene TRBV3-2) and TRBJ2-1; 9 bases align to TRBD2. The CDR3 loop spans 17 amino acids. The trim removed 1 base at V and 0 bases at J, leaving 4 bases unmatched. Germline V CDR1 and CDR2: LGHDT, YNNKEL (reference sequence). The CDR3 loop is CASSQGDSGSSYNEQFF. CDR3 sequence (DNA): TGTGCCAGCAGCCAAGGGGATAGCGGGAGCTCCTACAATGAGCAGTTCTTC.

This clone was recorded once. The chain joins TRBV6-5 to TRBJ1-3; D is undetermined. The CDR3 loop spans 14 amino acids. Looked up from germline, CDR1 is MNHEY and CDR2 is SVGAGI. V dropped 2 bases and J dropped 4 bases, with 9 bases sitting between them. CDR3 coding DNA: TGTGCCAGCAGTTACGGCTGGGAGGGAAACACCATATATTTT. As protein: CASSYGWEGNTIYF.

A remark on this clone: The germline gene is not matched at one end of the junction; a read error may be the cause. The genes are TRBV29-1 and TRBJ1-1; no reliable D call. Per the germline V gene, CDR1 is SQVTM and CDR2 is ANQGSEA. CDR3 length: 9 residues. The CDR3 protein is CSVDLGGSF. The CDR3 DNA reads as TGCAGCGTAGACCTGGGAGGGAGCTTT.

This clone was seen once. The gene calls are TRBV5-1 and TRBJ2-1; 9 bases line up with TRBD2. The CDR3 has 19 amino acids. Germline V gene sequence: CDR1 SGHRS, CDR2 YFSETQ. V shed 1 base, J shed 0 bases, and the junction held 11 bases outside the gene matches. CDR3 sequence: CASSLRGGRDSSSYNEQFF. The CDR3 DNA sequence: TGCGCCAGCAGCTTGAGAGGCGGGAGGGATTCGAGCTCCTACAATGAGCAGTTCTTC. The complete variable domain, with remaining parts taken from reference TRBV5-1 and TRBJ2-1, reads KAGVTQTPRYLIKTRGQQVTLSCSPISGHRSVSWYQQTPGQGLQFLFEYFSETQRNKGNFPGRFSGRQFSNSRSEMNVSTLELGDSALYLCASSLRGGRDSSSYNEQFFGPGTRLTVL.

The chain couples TRBV19 to TRBJ1-4; D perhaps matches TRBD1 (5 bases). CDR1 and CDR2 (germline): LNHDA, SQIVND (reference sequence). V was shortened by 2 bases and J by 5 bases, with 12 bases between the two germline ends. CDR3 length equals 15 residues. The CDR3 protein is CASSITWGENEKLFF. For the CDR3, the DNA is TGTGCCAGTAGTATAACCTGGGGCGAGAATGAAAAACTGTTTTTT. The variable domain in full, with the rest retrieved from reference TRBV19 and TRBJ1-4, is DGGITQSPKYLFRKEGQNVTLSCEQNLNHDAMYWYRQDPGQGLRLIYYSQIVNDFQKGDIAEGYSVSREKKESFPLTVTSAQKNPTAFYLCASSITWGENEKLFFGSGTQLSVL.

This clone was seen a single time. V is TRBV10-3 and J is TRBJ2-2; D gene ambiguous. Germline V gene sequence: CDR1 ENHRY, CDR2 SYGVKD. V dropped 3 bases and J dropped 0 bases, with 8 bases sitting between them. The CDR3 consists of 15 residues. The CDR3 region is CAISDRFANTGELFF. In DNA form, the CDR3 reads TGTGCCATCAGTGATCGGTTCGCGAACACCGGGGAGCTGTTTTTT.